The 5 T cell receptor beta chains below all came from one sample that was sequenced in a study of blood T cell repertoires in COVID-19. Libraries were prepared by immunoSEQ multiplex PCR; TCRdb keeps only in-frame clonotypes and omits some of them. The table has roughly 190,000 clones, around 85% seen once. The sequencing sample was made of peripheral blood. The receptors here all came from a woman aged 50 to 65 with acute or convalescent COVID-19.

The chain is built from TRBV6-2 or TRBV6-3 and TRBJ2-5, with D maybe TRBD1 (5 bases). Germline loops: CDR1 MNHEY, CDR2 SVGEGT. The V and J ends lost 1 base and 1 base respectively, with 7 bases between them. The CDR3 has 14 amino acids. The CDR3 sequence: CASSYFGAQETQYF. The CDR3 DNA reads TGTGCCAGCAGTTACTTTGGGGCCCAAGAGACCCAGTACTTC.

V is TRBV27 and J is TRBJ2-2; 10 bases match TRBD2. The CDR3 has 18 residues. V dropped 6 bases and J dropped 0; count of bases not matched to a gene: 10. The germline V gene has CDR1 MNHEY and CDR2 SMNVEV (reference sequence). CDR3 coding DNA: TGTGCCAGCAGACTAGGGTTACTAGCGGGGTCGAACACCGGGGAGCTGTTTTTT. Its protein is CASRLGLLAGSNTGELFF.

The chain combines TRBV5-1 with TRBJ1-2; 9 bases match TRBD1. J gave up 8 bases and V 5 bases, and 7 bases lay outside the gene matches. Germline-derived CDR1 and CDR2 are SGHRS and YFSETQ. The CDR3 covers 13 residues. The CDR3 DNA sequence: TGCGCCAGCAGGACGACAGGGGGTAAAGGCTACACCTTC. Amino acid sequence: CASRTTGGKGYTF.

This chain uses TRBV5-6 with TRBJ2-5; a possible D gene is TRBD1 (6 bases). Between the trimmed V and J ends, which lost 4 bases and 3 bases, there was a span of 10 bases. Germline CDR1 reads SGHDT; CDR2 reads YYEEEE. The CDR3 length is 13 residues. CDR3 DNA: TGTGCCAGCAGCAAACAGGGAGAAGAGACCCAGTACTTC. Protein: CASSKQGEETQYF.

Only one count was recorded for this clone. J is TRBJ1-2 and V is TRBV5-6; D is unresolved. The V end lost 4 bases, the J end lost 7 bases, and 14 bases lay between the germline ends. The CDR3 has 13 residues. Germline-derived CDR1 and CDR2 are SGHDT and YYEEEE. CDR3 sequence reads: CASSVTGSGGYTF. CDR3 in DNA: TGTGCCAGCAGCGTAACGGGGAGCGGTGGCTACACCTTC.